This T cell receptor beta chain was recovered during a study of blood T cell repertoires in COVID-19. Original analysis: Researchers report that nucleated cell counts were estimated from reference gene primer amplification. Profiled with immunoSEQ multiplex PCR; TCRdb holds only in-frame clones, not every one. Clone size and the V and J calls come from that table; the DNA yielded D and trimming. The table lists 150,000 to 200,000 clones, 75% to 85% of them singletons. During active infection, Seattle patients enrolled and were then monitored through disease. The clonotype was recovered from a woman between 40 and 50 years old with COVID-19, enrolled during active disease. The sample consisted of peripheral blood.

This chain's CDR3 is CASRGQGDEKLFF. CDR3 nucleotides: TGTGCCAGCAGGGGACAGGGGGATGAAAAACTGTTTTTT. The genes are TRBV6-6 and TRBJ1-4; TRBD1 agrees at 11 bases. The J segment lost 6 bases and the V segment lost 6 bases, leaving 0 bases of the junction unmatched. The CDR3 sequence is 13 residues long. Germline CDR1 MNHNY, CDR2 SVGAGI (reference sequence).